These 23 T cell receptor beta chains share one sample of origin, sequenced in a study of OX40 agonist ivuxolimab in advanced cancers. Clones were sequenced by immunoSEQ multiplex PCR, and TCRdb holds only the in-frame ones, with some missing. The repertoire holds 90,000 or so clones, with around nine tenths as singletons. The material sequenced was CD4+ or CD8+ T cells sorted from blood, taken in a trial of the OX40 agonist ivuxolimab. The receptor source for this set is an adult with an advanced solid tumor such as melanoma, head and neck, liver or kidney cancer.

There are a few counts of this clone. The V gene is TRBV7-2, the J gene TRBJ2-7; D is unclear. The CDR3 covers 12 residues. Germline-derived CDR1 and CDR2 are SGHTA and FQGNSA. V was shortened by 3 bases and J by 7 bases, with 10 bases between the two germline ends. In DNA form, the CDR3 reads TGTGCCAGCAGCTTTTCGGTCCCGGAGCAGTACTTC. This sequence encodes CASSFSVPEQYF.

The chain carries TRBV6-5 and TRBJ1-1, with D possibly being TRBD1 (6 bases). Germline CDR1 reads MNHEY; CDR2 reads SVGAGI. CDR3 length equals 14 residues. Trimming cost V 5 bases and J 4 bases, with 14 bases left between them. CDR3 DNA: TGTGCCAGCAGTAGAACAGGGTCGAGCACTGAAGCTTTCTTT. Protein: CASSRTGSSTEAFF.

This sequence joins TRBV19 and TRBJ2-2; TRBD1 matches at 9 bases. This CDR3 region has 15 residues. V dropped 5 bases and J dropped 4; count of bases not matched to a gene: 5. The germline CDR1 and CDR2 sequences are LNHDA and SQIVND (reference sequence). The DNA for the CDR3 is TGTGCCAGTAGTCCGGGACAGGGCTTCACCGGGGAGCTGTTTTTT. Translation: CASSPGQGFTGELFF.

The J gene is TRBJ2-7, the V gene TRBV28; D remains ambiguous. Germline V CDR1 and CDR2: MDHEN, SYDVKM. The V end lost 7 bases, the J end lost 2 bases, and 9 bases lay between the germline ends. The CDR3 consists of 12 residues. The DNA of the CDR3 is TGTGCCAGCATTGACCGGGCCTACGAGCAGTACTTC. Its protein is CASIDRAYEQYF.

V usage is TRBV9 and J usage is TRBJ2-2, with TRBD2 as a possible D gene (5 bases). The CDR3 extends over 15 amino acids. Germline V gives CDR1 SGDLS, CDR2 YYNGEE. Trimming took 0 bases from V and 7 from J, leaving 13 bases between them. The CDR3 DNA reads as TGTGCCAGCAGCGTAGCCACTAGGGCTGGCGGGGAGCTGTTTTTT. Residues: CASSVATRAGGELFF. The variable domain in full, completed from reference TRBV9 and TRBJ2-2, reads DSGVTQTPKHLITATGQRVTLRCSPRSGDLSVYWYQQSLDQGLQFLIQYYNGEERAKGNILERFSAQQFPDLHSELNLSSLELGDSALYFCASSVATRAGGELFFGEGSRLTVL.

The V gene is TRBV6-1, the J gene TRBJ2-7; 14 nucleotides align to TRBD2. Losses at the gene ends were 2 bases for V and 7 bases for J; bases not matched to a gene: 4. Germline CDR1 is MNHNS and CDR2 is SASEGT. This CDR3 has 15 amino acids. CDR3 in amino acids: CASSERLAGGEEQYF. In DNA, the CDR3 is TGTGCCAGCAGTGAAAGACTAGCGGGAGGGGAAGAGCAGTACTTC.

The chain uses TRBV19 and TRBJ2-5; no definite D call. This CDR3 has 15 amino acids. The V and J ends lost 0 bases and 5 bases respectively, with 13 bases between them. Germline V gene sequence: CDR1 LNHDA, CDR2 SQIVND (reference sequence). The CDR3 here is CASSIDLQARETQYF. CDR3 nucleotides: TGTGCCAGTAGTATAGATCTCCAGGCGAGGGAGACCCAGTACTTC.

This clone was seen only once. J is TRBJ2-7 and V is TRBV7-2; no clear D gene. The CDR3 is made up of 14 amino acids. CDR1 and CDR2 from the germline V gene are SGHTA and FQGNSA. V lost 4 bases, J lost 6 bases, and 16 bases lay in between. For the CDR3, the DNA is TGTGCCAGCAGCTCAGAAATCTTCAGTCGCGAGCAGTACTTC. Translation gives CASSSEIFSREQYF.

This clone was seen only once. The V call is TRBV9, the J call TRBJ2-1, with D unclear. Trimming removed 4 bases at V and 7 bases at J, with 15 bases between. The germline V gene has CDR1 SGDLS and CDR2 YYNGEE. CDR3 size: 14 residues. The DNA of the CDR3 is TGTGCCAGCAGCCCTCACGCGTGGGTAAATGAGCAGTTCTTC. Protein sequence: CASSPHAWVNEQFF.

The chain combines TRBV6-5 with TRBJ1-5; 9 positions match TRBD1. Germline-derived CDR1 and CDR2 are MNHEY and SVGAGI. V shed 6 bases, J shed 5 bases, and the junction held 2 bases outside the gene matches. The CDR3 extends over 13 amino acids. The CDR3 DNA reads as TGTGCCAGCAGCGGGACAGGGCATCAGCCCCAGCATTTT. The encoded protein is CASSGTGHQPQHF.

The chain couples TRBV7-9 to TRBJ1-3; D not certain. The ends were cut back, 5 bases at V and 0 bases at J, with 17 bases in the middle. This CDR3 contains 17 residues. From germline, CDR1 is SEHNR and CDR2 FQNEAQ (reference sequence). The CDR3 protein is CASSPTSLALSGNTIYF. DNA of the CDR3: TGTGCCAGCAGCCCGACGAGTCTGGCCCTCTCTGGAAACACCATATATTTT.

The chain recombines TRBV30 with TRBJ2-2; D possibly corresponds to TRBD2 (6 bases). Germline CDR1 is GTSNPN and CDR2 is SVGIG (reference sequence). V was trimmed by 5 bases and J by 2 bases, leaving 12 bases between them. The CDR3 totals 14 residues. As DNA, the CDR3 is TGTGCCTGGGCACCCGGGACTAACACCGGGGAGCTGTTTTTT. Its protein product is CAWAPGTNTGELFF.

V is TRBV7-6 and J is TRBJ1-2; no clear D gene. Looked up from germline, CDR1 is SGHVS and CDR2 is FNYEAQ. The CDR3 is 16 amino acids. With 1 base removed from V and 4 bases from J, the gap between germline ends came to 16 bases. The CDR3 bases are TGTGCCAGCAGCTTAGGAAAGAAAGGGTCAAGCTATGGCTACACCTTC. It translates to CASSLGKKGSSYGYTF.

V usage is TRBV14 and J usage is TRBJ1-2; 8 bases line up with TRBD1. V lost 0 bases, J lost 1 base, and 4 bases stayed unmatched. The germline V gene has CDR1 SGHDN and CDR2 FVKESK. This CDR3 contains 16 residues. The CDR3 here is CASSQDDRGNNYGYTF. CDR3 nucleotides: TGTGCCAGCAGCCAAGATGACAGGGGCAATAACTATGGCTACACCTTC.

The rearrangement links TRBV28 to TRBJ1-5; 8 bases match TRBD1. The CDR3 is 17 residues long. V lost 6 bases to trimming and J lost 0 bases; unmatched junction nucleotides: 10. From germline, CDR1 is MDHEN and CDR2 SYDVKM. CDR3 sequence reads: CASRRIQGGRSNQPQHF. In DNA, the CDR3 is TGTGCCAGCAGACGAATACAGGGGGGTCGTAGCAATCAGCCCCAGCATTTT.

The chain combines TRBV7-9 with TRBJ2-7; D tentatively reads TRBD1 or TRBD2 (6 bases each). Germline-derived CDR1 and CDR2 are SEHNR and FQNEAQ (reference sequence). V was trimmed by 5 bases and J by 6 bases, leaving 29 bases between them. The CDR3 runs to 18 residues. The CDR3 nucleotides are TGTGCCAGCAGCAGCCCCAAAGAAGGTAGGATTTCGGGGGCCGAGCAGTACTTC. Protein: CASSSPKEGRISGAEQYF.

The chain couples TRBV6-6 to TRBJ2-7; D is uncertain. The CDR3 runs 12 residues. Germline V gene sequence: CDR1 MNHNY, CDR2 SVGAGI (reference sequence). The V end lost 2 bases, the J end lost 7 bases, and 9 bases lay between the germline ends. The CDR3 sequence: CASSYTRSEQYF. The CDR3 bases are TGTGCCAGCAGTTACACCCGGTCTGAGCAGTACTTC.

CDR3 loop: CATRQVGANTGELFF. The CDR3 bases are TGTGCCACCCGACAGGTCGGCGCGAACACCGGGGAGCTGTTTTTT. The chain employs TRBV19 and TRBJ2-2; D might be TRBD1 (6 bases). V lost 10 bases and J lost 0, with 15 bases in between. CDR3 length: 15 amino acids. CDR1 and CDR2 from the germline V gene are LNHDA and SQIVND (reference sequence).

The chain employs TRBV19 and TRBJ2-3, with TRBD2 identical over 9 bases. The CDR3 runs to 16 residues. Germline lookup yields CDR1 LNHDA and CDR2 SQIVND (reference sequence). V lost 1 base, J lost 6 bases, and 8 bases stayed unmatched. The CDR3 loop reads CASSIGIAGAGDTQYF. DNA of the CDR3: TGTGCCAGTAGTATAGGGATAGCGGGAGCTGGGGATACGCAGTATTTT.

V and J are TRBV5-4 and TRBJ2-2; D may be TRBD1 (5 bases). The CDR3 loop spans 13 amino acids. V gave up 4 bases and J gave up 8 bases, with 12 bases separating them. CDR1 and CDR2 (germline): SGHNT, YYREEE (reference sequence). For the CDR3, the DNA is TGTGCCAGCAGCCCCCGCAGGGCGGGGGAGCTGTTTTTT. Protein: CASSPRRAGELFF.

This sequence joins TRBV9 and TRBJ2-2, with TRBD2 as a possible D gene (6 bases). Germline V gives CDR1 SGDLS, CDR2 YYNGEE. This CDR3 has 17 amino acids. The V and J ends lost 3 bases and 7 bases respectively, with 22 bases between them. CDR3 sequence (DNA): TGTGCCAGCAGCGCACGTCGGACGGGGGAGTTTATCGGGGAGCTGTTTTTT. This codes for CASSARRTGEFIGELFF.

This chain joins TRBV6-1 and TRBJ2-1; no clear D. V lost 7 bases and J 6 bases, leaving 16 bases between the germline ends. This CDR3 has 14 amino acids. Germline loops: CDR1 MNHNS, CDR2 SASEGT. CDR3 nucleotide sequence: TGTGCCAGCACTCCCCGAACAGTAAGCAATGAGCAGTTCTTC. It encodes CASTPRTVSNEQFF.

This clone was observed at least ten times. The J gene is TRBJ1-1, the V gene TRBV19; D call uncertain. CDR1 is LNHDA and CDR2 is SQIVND in the germline V gene (reference sequence). CDR3 length equals 13 residues. The V gene lost 3 bases and the J gene lost 3 bases, with 8 bases spanning the gap. The CDR3 reads CASSMVWDTEAFF. The CDR3 region has the DNA TGTGCCAGTAGTATGGTCTGGGACACTGAAGCTTTCTTT. The full variable domain, with the rest looked up from reference TRBV19 and TRBJ1-1, is DGGITQSPKYLFRKEGQNVTLSCEQNLNHDAMYWYRQDPGQGLRLIYYSQIVNDFQKGDIAEGYSVSREKKESFPLTVTSAQKNPTAFYLCASSMVWDTEAFFGQGTRLTVV.